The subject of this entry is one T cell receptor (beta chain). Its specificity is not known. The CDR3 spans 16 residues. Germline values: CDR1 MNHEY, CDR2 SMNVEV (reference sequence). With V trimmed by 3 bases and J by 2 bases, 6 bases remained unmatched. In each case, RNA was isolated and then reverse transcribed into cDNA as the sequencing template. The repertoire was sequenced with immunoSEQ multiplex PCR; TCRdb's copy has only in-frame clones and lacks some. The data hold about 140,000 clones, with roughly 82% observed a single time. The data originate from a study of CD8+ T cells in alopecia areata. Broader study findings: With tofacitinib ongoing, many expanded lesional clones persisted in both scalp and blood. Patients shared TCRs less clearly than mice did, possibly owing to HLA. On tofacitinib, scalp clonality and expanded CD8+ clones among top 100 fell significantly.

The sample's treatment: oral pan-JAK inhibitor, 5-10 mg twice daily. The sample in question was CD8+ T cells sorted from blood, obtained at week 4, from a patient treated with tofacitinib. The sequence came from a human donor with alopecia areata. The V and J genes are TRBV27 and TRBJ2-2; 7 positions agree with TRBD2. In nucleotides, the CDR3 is TGTGCCAGCAGTTTTTTAGGGACTAAAAACACCGGGGAGCTGTTTTTT. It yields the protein CASSFLGTKNTGELFF.